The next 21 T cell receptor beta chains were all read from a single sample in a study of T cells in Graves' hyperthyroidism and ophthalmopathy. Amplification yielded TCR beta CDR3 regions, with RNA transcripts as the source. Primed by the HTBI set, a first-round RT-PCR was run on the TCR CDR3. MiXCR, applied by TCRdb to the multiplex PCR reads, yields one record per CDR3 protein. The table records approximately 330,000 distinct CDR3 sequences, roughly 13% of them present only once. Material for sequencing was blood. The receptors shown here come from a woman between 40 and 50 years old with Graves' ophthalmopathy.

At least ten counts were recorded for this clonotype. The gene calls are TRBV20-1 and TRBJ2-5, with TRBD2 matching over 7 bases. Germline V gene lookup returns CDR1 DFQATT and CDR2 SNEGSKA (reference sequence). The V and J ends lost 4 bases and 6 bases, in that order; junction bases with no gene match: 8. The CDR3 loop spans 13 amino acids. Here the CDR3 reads CSANSGGGQTQYF. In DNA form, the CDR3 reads TGCAGTGCTAATTCCGGGGGAGGGCAGACCCAGTACTTC.

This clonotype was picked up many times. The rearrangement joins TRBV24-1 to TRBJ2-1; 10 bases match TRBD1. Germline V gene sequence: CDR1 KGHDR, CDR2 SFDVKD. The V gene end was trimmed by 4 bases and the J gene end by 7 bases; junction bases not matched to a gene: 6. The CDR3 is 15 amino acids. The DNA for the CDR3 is TGTGCCACCAGTGAAACCGGGACAGGGGTAAATGAGCAGTTCTTC. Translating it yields CATSETGTGVNEQFF.

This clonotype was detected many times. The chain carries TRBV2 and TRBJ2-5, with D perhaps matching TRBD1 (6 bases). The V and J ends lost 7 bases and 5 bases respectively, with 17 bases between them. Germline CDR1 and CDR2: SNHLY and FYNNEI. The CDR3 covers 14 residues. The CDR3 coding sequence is TGTGCCAGCAACGTACAGGGTCTTTTCGAGACCCAGTACTTC. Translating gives CASNVQGLFETQYF.

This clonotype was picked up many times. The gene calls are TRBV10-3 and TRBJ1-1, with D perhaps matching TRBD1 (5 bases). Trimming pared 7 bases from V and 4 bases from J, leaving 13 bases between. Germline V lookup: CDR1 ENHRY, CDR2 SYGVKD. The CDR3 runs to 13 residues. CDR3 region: CAITGGRSTEAFF. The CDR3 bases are TGTGCCATCACGGGGGGGAGAAGCACTGAAGCTTTCTTT.

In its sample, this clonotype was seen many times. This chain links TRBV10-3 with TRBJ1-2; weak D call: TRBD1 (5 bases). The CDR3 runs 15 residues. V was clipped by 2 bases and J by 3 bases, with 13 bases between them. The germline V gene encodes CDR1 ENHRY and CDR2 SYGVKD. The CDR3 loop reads CAISERVPGDYGYTF. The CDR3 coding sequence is TGTGCCATCAGTGAGAGGGTCCCGGGGGACTATGGCTACACCTTC.

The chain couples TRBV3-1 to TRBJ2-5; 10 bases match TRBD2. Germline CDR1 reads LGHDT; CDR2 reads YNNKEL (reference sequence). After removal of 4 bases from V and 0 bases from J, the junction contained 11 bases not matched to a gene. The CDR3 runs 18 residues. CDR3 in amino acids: CASSLSPAGGDYQETQYF. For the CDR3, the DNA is TGTGCCAGCAGCCTCTCTCCAGCGGGGGGGGATTACCAAGAGACCCAGTACTTC.

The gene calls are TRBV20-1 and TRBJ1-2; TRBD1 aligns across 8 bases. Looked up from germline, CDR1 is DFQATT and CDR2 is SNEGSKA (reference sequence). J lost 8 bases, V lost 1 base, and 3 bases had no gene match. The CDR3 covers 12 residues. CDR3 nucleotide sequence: TGCAGTGCTAGAGGGCCAGGGGGCGGCTACACCTTC. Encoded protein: CSARGPGGGYTF.

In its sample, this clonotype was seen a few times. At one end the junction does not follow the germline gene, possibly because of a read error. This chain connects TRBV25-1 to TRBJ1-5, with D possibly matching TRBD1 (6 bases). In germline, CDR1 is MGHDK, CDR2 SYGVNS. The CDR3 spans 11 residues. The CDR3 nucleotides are TGTGCCAGCAGTGGTGGGGGGCCGTCTTATTTT. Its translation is CASSGGGPSYF.

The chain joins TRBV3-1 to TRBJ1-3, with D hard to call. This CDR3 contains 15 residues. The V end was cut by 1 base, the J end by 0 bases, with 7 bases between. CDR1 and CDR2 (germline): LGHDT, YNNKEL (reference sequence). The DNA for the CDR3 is TGTGCCAGCAGCCAAGCCGGACGCTCTGGAAACACCATATATTTT. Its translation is CASSQAGRSGNTIYF.

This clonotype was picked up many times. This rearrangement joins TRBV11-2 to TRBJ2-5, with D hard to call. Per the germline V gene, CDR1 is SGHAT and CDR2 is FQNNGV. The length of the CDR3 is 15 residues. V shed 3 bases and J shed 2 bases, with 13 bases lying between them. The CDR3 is CASSFSRRSQETQYF. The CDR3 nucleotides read TGTGCCAGCAGCTTCTCCAGACGGTCGCAAGAGACCCAGTACTTC.

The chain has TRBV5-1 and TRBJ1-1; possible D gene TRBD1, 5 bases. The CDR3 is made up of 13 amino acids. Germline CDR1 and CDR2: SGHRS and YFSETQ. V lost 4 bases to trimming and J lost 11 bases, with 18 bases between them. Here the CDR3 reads CASSLRGGGDAFF. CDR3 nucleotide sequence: TGCGCCAGCAGCCTTAGGGGCGGAGGAGACGCTTTCTTT.

The CDR3 bases are TGTGCCAGCACCGGGACTAGTTTTTTCCAGACCCAGTACTTC. Translating it yields CASTGTSFFQTQYF. The J gene is TRBJ2-5, the V gene TRBV12-3 or TRBV12-4; 8 bases map to TRBD2. J gave up 6 bases and V 7 bases, and 10 bases lay outside the gene matches. The CDR3 extends over 14 amino acids.

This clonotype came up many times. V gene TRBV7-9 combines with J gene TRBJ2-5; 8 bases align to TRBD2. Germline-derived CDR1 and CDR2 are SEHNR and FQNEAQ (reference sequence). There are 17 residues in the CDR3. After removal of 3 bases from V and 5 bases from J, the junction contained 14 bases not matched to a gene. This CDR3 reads CASSLSGLGLAQETQYF. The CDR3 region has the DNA TGTGCCAGCAGCTTGTCAGGGCTTGGACTAGCTCAGGAGACCCAGTACTTC.

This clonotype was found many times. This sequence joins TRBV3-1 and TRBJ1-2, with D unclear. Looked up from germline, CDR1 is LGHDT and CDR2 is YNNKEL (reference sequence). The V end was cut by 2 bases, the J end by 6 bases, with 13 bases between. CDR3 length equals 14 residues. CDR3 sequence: CASSQNKLLDGYTF. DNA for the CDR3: TGTGCCAGCAGCCAAAACAAGTTATTAGATGGCTACACCTTC.

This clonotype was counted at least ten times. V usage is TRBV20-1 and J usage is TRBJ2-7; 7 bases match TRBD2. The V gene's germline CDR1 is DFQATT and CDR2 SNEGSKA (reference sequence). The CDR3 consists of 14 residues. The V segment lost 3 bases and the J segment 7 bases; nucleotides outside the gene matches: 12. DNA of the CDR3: TGCAGTGCTAGGAGGGTCGCGGGAGTTGTGGAGCAGTACTTC. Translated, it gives CSARRVAGVVEQYF.

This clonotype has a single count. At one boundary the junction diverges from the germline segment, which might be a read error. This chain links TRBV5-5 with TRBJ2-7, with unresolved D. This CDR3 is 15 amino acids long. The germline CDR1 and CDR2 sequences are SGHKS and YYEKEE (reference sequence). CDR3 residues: CTSSLVRDLLYEQYF. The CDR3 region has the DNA TGTACCAGCAGCTTAGTCCGCGACTTACTATACGAGCAGTACTTC.

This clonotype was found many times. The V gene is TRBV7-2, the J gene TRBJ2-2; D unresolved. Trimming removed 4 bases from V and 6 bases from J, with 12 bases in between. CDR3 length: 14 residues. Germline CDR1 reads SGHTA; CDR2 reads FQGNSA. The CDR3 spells CASSSSSPAGELFF. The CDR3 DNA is TGTGCCAGCAGCTCTTCTAGTCCAGCCGGGGAGCTGTTTTTT.

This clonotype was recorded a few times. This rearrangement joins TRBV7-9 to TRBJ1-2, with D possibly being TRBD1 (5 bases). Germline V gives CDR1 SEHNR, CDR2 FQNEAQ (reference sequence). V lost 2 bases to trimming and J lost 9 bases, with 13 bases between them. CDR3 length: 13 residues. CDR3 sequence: CASSLSREESYTF. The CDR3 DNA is TGTGCCAGCAGCTTATCCAGGGAAGAGAGCTACACCTTC.

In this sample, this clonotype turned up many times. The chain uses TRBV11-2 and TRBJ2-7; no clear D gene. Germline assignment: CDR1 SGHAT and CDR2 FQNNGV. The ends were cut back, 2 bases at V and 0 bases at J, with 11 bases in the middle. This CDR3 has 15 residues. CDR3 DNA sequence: TGTGCCAGCAGCTTAACGAGTGTGAGCTCCTACGAGCAGTACTTC. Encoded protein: CASSLTSVSSYEQYF.

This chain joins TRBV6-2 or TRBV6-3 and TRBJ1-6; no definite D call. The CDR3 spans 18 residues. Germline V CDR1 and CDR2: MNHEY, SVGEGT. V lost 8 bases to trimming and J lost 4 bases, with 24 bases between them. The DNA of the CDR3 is TGTGCCAGCGCCCGGGTCCCGAGCGAACTAAAGTATAATTCACCCCTCCACTTT. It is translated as CASARVPSELKYNSPLHF.

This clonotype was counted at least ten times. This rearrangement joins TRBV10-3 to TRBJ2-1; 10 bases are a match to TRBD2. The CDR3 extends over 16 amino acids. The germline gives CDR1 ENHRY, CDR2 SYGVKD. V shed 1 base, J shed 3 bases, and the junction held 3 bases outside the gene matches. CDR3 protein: CAISELLAGSYNEQFF. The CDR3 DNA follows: TGTGCCATCAGTGAGTTACTAGCGGGAAGCTACAATGAGCAGTTCTTC.